This entry is about one T cell receptor (beta chain). This sample stems from a study of blood T cell repertoires in COVID-19. The overall study: The United States, Italy and Spain provided the acute and convalescent COVID-19 samples. Sources were T cells, B-cell-depleted T cells, or PBMCs; the material itself was cDNA or gDNA.

How the authors handled the data: Reference gene primer amplification gave estimated nucleated cell counts. Data came from immunoSEQ multiplex PCR; TCRdb stores just in-frame clones and leaves some out. V and J calls and clone size are those listed in that table; D and trimming were worked out from the DNA. The data hold 150,000 to 200,000 clones, with nearly 90% observed a single time. Germline lookup yields CDR1 MNHEY and CDR2 SVGAGI. The CDR3 runs to 12 residues. Trimming shortened V by 7 bases and J by 6 bases, and 9 bases separated the two germline ends. The origin of this receptor is a man between 18 and 29 years old who had recovered from COVID-19. The specimen was peripheral blood. This chain links TRBV6-5 with TRBJ2-2; D remains ambiguous. CDR3 sequence: CASTTGSGELFF. The DNA for the CDR3 is TGTGCCAGCACCACCGGGTCCGGGGAGCTGTTTTTT.